One and the same sample provided the 20 T cell receptor beta chains below, sequenced in a study of shared clonotypes between healthy human individuals. Sequencing used immunoSEQ multiplex PCR; TCRdb keeps in-frame clones, though not all of them. The sample records around 600,000 clones, 98% being singletons. In the naive CD8 group, cells lacked CD45RO and were positively selected for CCR7, so terminally differentiated effector memory CD45RA+ cells were left out. The sequencing sample was made of naive CD8+ T cells sorted from blood. Every receptor here comes from a man aged 25 to 40 in good health.

This chain connects TRBV7-9 to TRBJ2-7, with D unclear. This CDR3 is 16 amino acids long. Trimming took 5 bases from V and 1 from J, leaving 18 bases between them. Per the germline V gene, CDR1 is SEHNR and CDR2 is FQNEAQ (reference sequence). The CDR3 loop reads CASSRGTGIWSYEQYF. CDR3 in DNA: TGTGCCAGCAGCCGTGGTACTGGGATTTGGTCCTACGAGCAGTACTTC. Filled out from reference TRBV7-9 and TRBJ2-7, the complete variable domain reads DTGVSQNPRHKITKRGQNVTFRCDPISEHNRLYWYRQTLGQGPEFLTYFQNEAQLEKSRLLSDRFSAERPKGSFSTLEIQRTEQGDSAMYLCASSRGTGIWSYEQYFGPGTRLTVT.

The V call is TRBV4-1, the J call TRBJ1-5; D unresolved. CDR1 is MGHRA and CDR2 is YSYEKL in the germline V gene. V was clipped by 10 bases and J by 3 bases, with 19 bases between them. The length of the CDR3 is 15 residues. The CDR3 DNA is TGCGCCACCTCAGAACGACACCTCTCCAATCAGCCCCAGCATTTT. Amino acid sequence: CATSERHLSNQPQHF.

The CDR3, as DNA: TGTGCCAGTGCGAGAGGAGCGGGAGGACAAACCTACGAGCAGTACTTC. It translates to CASARGAGGQTYEQYF. The rearrangement uses TRBV27 and TRBJ2-7; 9 bases match TRBD2. CDR1 is MNHEY, CDR2 SMNVEV, per germline (reference sequence). Germline trimming cut 9 bases from V and 2 bases from J; bases unmatched to any gene: 14. This CDR3 has 16 residues.

This chain joins TRBV29-1 and TRBJ2-3; TRBD2 matches 9 bases. J gave up 3 bases and V 8 bases, and 6 bases lay outside the gene matches. The CDR3 contains 13 residues. Germline assignment: CDR1 SQVTM and CDR2 ANQGSEA. The CDR3 DNA reads TGCAGCCCCAGACTAGCGGAGACAGATACGCAGTATTTT. It is translated as CSPRLAETDTQYF.

The chain has TRBV7-9 and TRBJ1-5; D is ambiguous. This CDR3 has 12 amino acids. Germline V gene sequence: CDR1 SEHNR, CDR2 FQNEAQ (reference sequence). Deletions cut 2 bases from V and 5 bases from J, with 4 bases between. The CDR3 DNA is TGTGCCAGCAGCTTATCGTATCAGCCCCAGCATTTT. It specifies CASSLSYQPQHF. Complete variable domain (other parts from reference TRBV7-9 and TRBJ1-5): DTGVSQNPRHKITKRGQNVTFRCDPISEHNRLYWYRQTLGQGPEFLTYFQNEAQLEKSRLLSDRFSAERPKGSFSTLEIQRTEQGDSAMYLCASSLSYQPQHFGDGTRLSIL.

To note about this clone: Other DNA sequences in this sample translate to the same CDR3. The chain uses TRBV5-4 and TRBJ1-2; D possibly corresponds to TRBD1 (6 bases). The V end was cut by 2 bases, the J end by 0 bases, with 8 bases between. The germline CDR1 and CDR2 sequences are SGHNT and YYREEE (reference sequence). The CDR3 sequence is 14 residues long. CDR3 sequence: CASSLQGSNYGYTF. Here the CDR3 DNA reads TGTGCCAGCAGCTTACAGGGCTCTAACTATGGCTACACCTTC.

The chain has TRBV5-6 and TRBJ2-3, with 10 bases matching TRBD2. V lost 0 bases to trimming and J lost 2 bases; unmatched junction nucleotides: 9. The CDR3 consists of 18 residues. Germline CDR1 is SGHDT and CDR2 is YYEEEE. CDR3 protein: CASSLAGLTSGITDTQYF. The DNA of the CDR3 is TGTGCCAGCAGCTTGGCCGGACTAACTAGCGGGATCACAGATACGCAGTATTTT.

The chain joins TRBV7-6 to TRBJ2-2; no definite D call. Germline assignment: CDR1 SGHVS and CDR2 FNYEAQ. The CDR3 has 14 residues. Trimming took off 5 bases at V and 0 bases at J, with 7 bases between the two ends. CDR3 loop: CASSPRPNTGELFF. The CDR3 coding sequence is TGTGCCAGCAGCCCCAGGCCGAACACCGGGGAGCTGTTTTTT.

The chain is built from TRBV7-8 and TRBJ1-1; D is unclear. This CDR3 is 13 amino acids long. With 5 bases removed from V and 0 bases from J, the gap between germline ends came to 7 bases. Germline assignment: CDR1 SGHVS and CDR2 FQNEAQ. For the CDR3, the DNA is TGTGCCAGCAGCACGAATCTGAACACTGAAGCTTTCTTT. This codes for CASSTNLNTEAFF.

This chain uses TRBV2 with TRBJ2-3; no reliable D call. In germline, CDR1 is SNHLY, CDR2 FYNNEI. Trimming shortened V by 5 bases and J by 2 bases, and 20 bases separated the two germline ends. CDR3 length: 17 residues. The CDR3 sequence is CASSLPFTDLNTDTQYF. CDR3 nucleotides: TGTGCCAGCAGTCTTCCATTTACGGACCTTAACACAGATACGCAGTATTTT.

The V and J genes are TRBV30 and TRBJ1-4; D is undetermined. Germline V gives CDR1 GTSNPN, CDR2 SVGIG (reference sequence). This CDR3 is built from 15 residues. Trimming removed 4 bases at V and 0 bases at J, with 12 bases between. CDR3 DNA: TGTGCCTGGACGGAGGGTGTCACAACTAATGAAAAACTGTTTTTT. This sequence encodes CAWTEGVTTNEKLFF.

V and J are TRBV27 and TRBJ1-2; D might be TRBD1 (6 bases). The CDR3 runs to 14 residues. CDR1 and CDR2 (germline): MNHEY, SMNVEV (reference sequence). Trimming pared 5 bases from V and 4 bases from J, leaving 14 bases between. In nucleotides, the CDR3 is TGTGCCAGCAGTGCCGACAGGACTAGCTATGGCTACACCTTC. This translates into CASSADRTSYGYTF.

The chain links TRBV6-6 to TRBJ1-1; no definite D call. Per the germline V gene, CDR1 is MNHNY and CDR2 is SVGAGI (reference sequence). Trimming stripped 5 bases from V and 6 bases from J, with 16 bases between. The CDR3 is 14 amino acids. DNA for the CDR3: TGTGCCAGCAGTCAATACCGAACGAATGCTGAAGCTTTCTTT. Protein sequence: CASSQYRTNAEAFF.

The genes are TRBV7-8 and TRBJ2-1; maybe TRBD2 (6 bases). Germline V gene lookup returns CDR1 SGHVS and CDR2 FQNEAQ. CDR3 size: 15 residues. The V gene lost 4 bases and the J gene lost 2 bases, with 12 bases spanning the gap. CDR3 sequence (DNA): TGTGCCAGCAGCTCCCGGGAGAACCCCTACAATGAGCAGTTCTTC. Its translation: CASSSRENPYNEQFF. The variable domain in full, completed from reference TRBV7-8 and TRBJ2-1, reads GAGVSQSPRYKVAKRGQDVALRCDPISGHVSLFWYQQALGQGPEFLTYFQNEAQLDKSGLPSDRFFAERPEGSVSTLKIQRTQQEDSAVYLCASSSRENPYNEQFFGPGTRLTVL.

This rearrangement joins TRBV9 to TRBJ2-1; 7 bases agree with TRBD2. The CDR3 totals 11 residues. The germline gives CDR1 SGDLS, CDR2 YYNGEE. V was clipped by 7 bases and J by 6 bases; unmatched bases: 1. DNA for the CDR3: TGTGCCAGCGGCGGGAGCAATGAGCAGTTCTTC. This translates into CASGGSNEQFF.

This sequence joins TRBV11-2 and TRBJ2-7; unclear D gene. The CDR3 is 12 amino acids. V was shortened by 2 bases and J by 5 bases, with 7 bases between the two germline ends. Germline loops: CDR1 SGHAT, CDR2 FQNNGV. CDR3 DNA: TGTGCCAGCAGCTTAACGGGCCACGAGCAGTACTTC. Its protein product is CASSLTGHEQYF.

The chain links TRBV11-2 to TRBJ1-4, with D uncertain. V was clipped by 4 bases and J by 15 bases, with 9 bases between them. Germline V lookup: CDR1 SGHAT, CDR2 FQNNGV. The CDR3 contains 10 residues. CDR3 nucleotide sequence: TGTGCCAGCAGCTCGGGCGAGGTGTTTTTT. Residues: CASSSGEVFF. Full variable domain (remainder filled in from reference TRBV11-2 and TRBJ1-4): EAGVAQSPRYKIIEKRQSVAFWCNPISGHATLYWYQQILGQGPKLLIQFQNNGVVDDSQLPKDRFSAERLKGVDSTLKIQPAKLEDSAVYLCASSSGEVFFGSGTQLSVL.

The chain is built from TRBV2 and TRBJ2-7, with D uncertain. Germline loops: CDR1 SNHLY, CDR2 FYNNEI. V was trimmed by 6 bases and J by 0 bases, leaving 6 bases between them. The length of the CDR3 is 12 residues. The CDR3 loop reads CASRKSSYEQYF. DNA for the CDR3: TGTGCCAGCAGGAAGAGCTCCTACGAGCAGTACTTC.

The chain joins TRBV5-8 to TRBJ1-5, with D hard to call. The length of the CDR3 is 15 residues. Germline assignment: CDR1 SGHTS and CDR2 YDEGEE. V was trimmed by 1 base and J by 5 bases, leaving 13 bases between them. CDR3 amino acids: CASSLYGVWDQPQHF. As DNA, the CDR3 is TGTGCCAGCAGCTTGTATGGGGTTTGGGATCAGCCCCAGCATTTT. Full variable domain (remainder filled in from reference TRBV5-8 and TRBJ1-5): EAGVTQSPTHLIKTRGQQATLRCSPISGHTSVYWYQQALGLGLQFLLWYDEGEERNRGNFPPRFSGRQFPNYSSELNVNALELEDSALYLCASSLYGVWDQPQHFGDGTRLSIL.

The chain uses TRBV14 and TRBJ2-7; D possibly corresponds to TRBD1 (6 bases). Trimming removed 0 bases at V and 7 bases at J, with 7 bases between. The germline V gene has CDR1 SGHDN and CDR2 FVKESK. The CDR3 length is 12 residues. CDR3 sequence reads: CASSQDRGEQYF. The CDR3 region has the DNA TGTGCCAGCAGCCAAGATAGGGGGGAGCAGTACTTC.